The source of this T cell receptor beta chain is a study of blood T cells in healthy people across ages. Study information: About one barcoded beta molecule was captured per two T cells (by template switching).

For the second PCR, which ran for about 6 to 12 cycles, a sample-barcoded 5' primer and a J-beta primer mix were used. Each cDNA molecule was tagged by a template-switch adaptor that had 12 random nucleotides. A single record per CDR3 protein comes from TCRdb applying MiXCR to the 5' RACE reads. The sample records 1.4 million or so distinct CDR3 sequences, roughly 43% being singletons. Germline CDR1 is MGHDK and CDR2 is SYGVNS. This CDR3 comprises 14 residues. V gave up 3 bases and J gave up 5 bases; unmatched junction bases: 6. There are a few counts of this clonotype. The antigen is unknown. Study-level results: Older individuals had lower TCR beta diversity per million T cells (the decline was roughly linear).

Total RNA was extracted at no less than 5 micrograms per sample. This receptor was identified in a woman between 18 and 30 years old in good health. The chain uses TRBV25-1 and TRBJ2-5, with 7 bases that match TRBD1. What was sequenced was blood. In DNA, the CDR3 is TGTGCCAGCAGTGACCAGGGGGTCAAGGAGACCCAGTACTTC. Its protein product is CASSDQGVKETQYF.